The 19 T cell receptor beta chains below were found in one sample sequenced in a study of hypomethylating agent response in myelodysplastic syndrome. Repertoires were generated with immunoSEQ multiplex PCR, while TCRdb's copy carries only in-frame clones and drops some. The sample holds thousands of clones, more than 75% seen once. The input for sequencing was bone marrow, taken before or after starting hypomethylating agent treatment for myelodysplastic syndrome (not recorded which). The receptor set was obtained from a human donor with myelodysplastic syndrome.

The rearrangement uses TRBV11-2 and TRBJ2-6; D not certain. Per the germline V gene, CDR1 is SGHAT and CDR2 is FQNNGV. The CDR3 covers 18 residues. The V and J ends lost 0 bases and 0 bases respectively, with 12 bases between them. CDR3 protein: CASSLEGPRVSGANVLTF. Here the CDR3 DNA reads TGTGCCAGCAGCTTAGAAGGGCCTCGGGTCTCTGGGGCCAACGTCCTGACTTTC.

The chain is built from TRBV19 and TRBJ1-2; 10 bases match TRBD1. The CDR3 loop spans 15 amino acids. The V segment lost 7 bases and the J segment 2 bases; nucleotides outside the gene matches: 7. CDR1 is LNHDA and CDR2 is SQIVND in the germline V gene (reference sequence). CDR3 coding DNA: TGTGCCAGTACCTTTCCGGGACAGGGGAACTATGGCTACACCTTC. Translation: CASTFPGQGNYGYTF.

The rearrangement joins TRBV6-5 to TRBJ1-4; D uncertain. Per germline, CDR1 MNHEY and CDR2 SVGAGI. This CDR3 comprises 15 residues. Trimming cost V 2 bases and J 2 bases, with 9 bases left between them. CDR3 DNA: TGTGCCAGCAGTTACAAAAGGCCCACTAATGAAAAACTGTTTTTT. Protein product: CASSYKRPTNEKLFF.

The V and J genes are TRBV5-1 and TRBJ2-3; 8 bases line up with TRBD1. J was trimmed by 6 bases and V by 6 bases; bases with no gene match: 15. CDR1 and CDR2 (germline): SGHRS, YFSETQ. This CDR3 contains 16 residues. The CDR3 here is CASTSLGAGGADTQYF. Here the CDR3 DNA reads TGCGCCAGCACCTCACTGGGGGCAGGGGGCGCGGATACGCAGTATTTT.

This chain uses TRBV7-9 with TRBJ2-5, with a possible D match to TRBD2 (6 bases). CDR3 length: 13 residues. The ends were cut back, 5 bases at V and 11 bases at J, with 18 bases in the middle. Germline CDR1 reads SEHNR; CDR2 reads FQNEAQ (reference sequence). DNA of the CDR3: TGTGCCAGCAGCCATCCCGTACCGGGGGAGCAGTACTTC. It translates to CASSHPVPGEQYF.

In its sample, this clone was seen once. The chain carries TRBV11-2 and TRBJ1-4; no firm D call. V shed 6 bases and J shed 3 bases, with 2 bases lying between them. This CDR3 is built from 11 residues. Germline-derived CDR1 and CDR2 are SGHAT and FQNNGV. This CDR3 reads CASSSNEKLFF. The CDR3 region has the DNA TGTGCCAGCAGTTCTAATGAAAAACTGTTTTTT.

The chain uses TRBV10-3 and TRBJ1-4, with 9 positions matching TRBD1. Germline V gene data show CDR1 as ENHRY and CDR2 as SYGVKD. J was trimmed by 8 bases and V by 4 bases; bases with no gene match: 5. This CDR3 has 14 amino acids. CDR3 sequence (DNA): TGTGCCATCAGTGGGGGACAGGGACAGGAAAAACTGTTTTTT. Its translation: CAISGGQGQEKLFF.

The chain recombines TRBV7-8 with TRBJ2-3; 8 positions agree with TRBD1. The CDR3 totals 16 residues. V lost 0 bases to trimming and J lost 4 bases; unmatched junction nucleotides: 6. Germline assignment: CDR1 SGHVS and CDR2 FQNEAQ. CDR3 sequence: CASSLARRTGPDTQYF. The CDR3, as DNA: TGTGCCAGCAGCTTAGCGAGGCGGACAGGGCCAGATACGCAGTATTTT.

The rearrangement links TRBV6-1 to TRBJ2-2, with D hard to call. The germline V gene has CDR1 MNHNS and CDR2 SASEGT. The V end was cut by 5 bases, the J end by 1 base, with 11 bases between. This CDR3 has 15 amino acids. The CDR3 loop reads CASSSRPVNTGELFF. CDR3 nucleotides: TGTGCCAGCAGTTCCCGCCCGGTGAACACCGGGGAGCTGTTTTTT.

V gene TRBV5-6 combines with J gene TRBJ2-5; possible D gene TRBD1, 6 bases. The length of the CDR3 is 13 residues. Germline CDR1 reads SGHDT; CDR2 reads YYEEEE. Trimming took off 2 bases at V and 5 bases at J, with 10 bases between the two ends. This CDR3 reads CASSFTGRETQYF. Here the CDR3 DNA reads TGTGCCAGCAGCTTTACAGGGCGGGAGACCCAGTACTTC.

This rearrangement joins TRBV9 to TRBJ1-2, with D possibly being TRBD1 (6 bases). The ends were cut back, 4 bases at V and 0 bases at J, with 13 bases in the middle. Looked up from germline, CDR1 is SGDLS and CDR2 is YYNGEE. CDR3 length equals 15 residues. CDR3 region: CASSLRTVANYGYTF. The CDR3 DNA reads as TGTGCCAGCAGCCTCCGGACAGTAGCTAACTATGGCTACACCTTC.

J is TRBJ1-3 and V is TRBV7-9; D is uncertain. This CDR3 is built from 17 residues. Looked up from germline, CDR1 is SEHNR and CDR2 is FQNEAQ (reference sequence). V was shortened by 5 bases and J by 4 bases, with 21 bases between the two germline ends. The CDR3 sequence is CASSPGGVGMRGNTIYF. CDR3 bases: TGTGCCAGCAGCCCAGGAGGAGTAGGCATGAGGGGAAACACCATATATTTT.

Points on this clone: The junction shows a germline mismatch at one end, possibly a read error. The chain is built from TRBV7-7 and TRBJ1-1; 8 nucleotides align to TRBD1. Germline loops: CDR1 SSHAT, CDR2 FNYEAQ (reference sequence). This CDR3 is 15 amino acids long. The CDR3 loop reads CASSSTGQGGWEAFF. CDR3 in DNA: TGTGCTAGCAGCTCCACAGGACAGGGAGGATGGGAAGCTTTCTTT.

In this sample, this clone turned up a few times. The CDR3 bases are TGTGCCAGCAGTTACGGTAGGACACCATCTAGACGGGAGCAGTTCTTC. This sequence encodes CASSYGRTPSRREQFF. The chain combines TRBV6-5 with TRBJ2-1, with D perhaps matching TRBD1 (5 bases). This CDR3 is 16 amino acids long. CDR1 and CDR2 (germline): MNHEY, SVGAGI. V shed 2 bases and J shed 10 bases, with 21 bases lying between them.

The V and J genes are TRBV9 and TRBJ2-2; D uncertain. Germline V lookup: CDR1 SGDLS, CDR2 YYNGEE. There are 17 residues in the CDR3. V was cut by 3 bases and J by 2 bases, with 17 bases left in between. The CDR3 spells CASSAPIGGLNTGELFF. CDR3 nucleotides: TGTGCCAGCAGCGCACCAATTGGCGGCCTCAACACCGGGGAGCTGTTTTTT.

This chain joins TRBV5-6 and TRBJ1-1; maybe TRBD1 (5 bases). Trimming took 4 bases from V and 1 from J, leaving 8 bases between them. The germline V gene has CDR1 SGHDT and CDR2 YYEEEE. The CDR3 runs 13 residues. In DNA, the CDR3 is TGTGCCAGCAGCGGGGGACCGAACACTGAAGCTTTCTTT. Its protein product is CASSGGPNTEAFF.

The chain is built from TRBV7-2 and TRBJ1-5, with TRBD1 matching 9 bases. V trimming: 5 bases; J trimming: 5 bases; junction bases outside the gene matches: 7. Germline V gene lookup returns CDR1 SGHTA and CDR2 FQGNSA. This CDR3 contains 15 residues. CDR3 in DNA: TGTGCCAGCAGCCCCAGATGGACAGGGGATCAGCCCCAGCATTTT. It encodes CASSPRWTGDQPQHF.

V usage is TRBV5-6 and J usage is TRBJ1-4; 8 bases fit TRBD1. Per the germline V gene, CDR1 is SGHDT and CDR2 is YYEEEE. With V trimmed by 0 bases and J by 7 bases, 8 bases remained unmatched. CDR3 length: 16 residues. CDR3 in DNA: TGTGCCAGCAGCTTGGGGCCGGGACAGGTAACTGAAAAACTGTTTTTT. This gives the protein CASSLGPGQVTEKLFF.

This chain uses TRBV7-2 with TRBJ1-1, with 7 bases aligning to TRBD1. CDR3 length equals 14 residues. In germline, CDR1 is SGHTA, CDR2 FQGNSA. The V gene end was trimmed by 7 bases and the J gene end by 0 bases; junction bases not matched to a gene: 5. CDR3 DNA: TGTGCCAGCACCTCAGGGGGGGTGAACACTGAAGCTTTCTTT. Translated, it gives CASTSGGVNTEAFF.